These 6 T cell receptor beta chains originate from one sample sequenced in a study of blood T cell repertoires in COVID-19. Data came from immunoSEQ multiplex PCR; TCRdb stores just in-frame clones and leaves some out. This sample yields 80,000 to 100,000 clones, of which roughly 76% are seen a single time; around a sixth belongs to the top ten. Sequencing was carried out using peripheral blood. These receptors all come from a woman aged 80 or over with active or convalescent COVID-19.

V and J are TRBV5-1 and TRBJ2-3; D may be TRBD2 (6 bases). The CDR3 covers 15 residues. Trimming took off 1 base at V and 4 bases at J, with 13 bases between the two ends. The germline CDR1 and CDR2 sequences are SGHRS and YFSETQ. Here the CDR3 DNA reads TGCGCCAGCAGCTTGAATGGAGTAGCGGCAGATACGCAGTATTTT. The encoded protein is CASSLNGVAADTQYF.

This clone has a handful of counts. V is TRBV6-5 and J is TRBJ1-2, with unresolved D. Trimming pared 5 bases from V and 8 bases from J, leaving 12 bases between. Looked up from germline, CDR1 is MNHEY and CDR2 is SVGAGI. CDR3 length: 12 amino acids. CDR3 nucleotides: TGTGCCAGCAGTCCCCGGGAGCGCGGCTACACCTTC. This translates into CASSPRERGYTF.

The chain joins TRBV7-3 to TRBJ2-3; TRBD2 aligns across 12 bases. The CDR3 runs to 15 residues. V lost 5 bases to trimming and J lost 1 base; unmatched junction nucleotides: 1. Looked up from germline, CDR1 is SGHTA and CDR2 is FQGTGA. The CDR3 DNA sequence: TGTGCCAGCAGCAGGACTAGCGGGGGCACAGATACGCAGTATTTT. This codes for CASSRTSGGTDTQYF.

CDR3 in amino acids: CASSPQRTGLFDEQFF. The CDR3 DNA sequence: TGTGCCAGCAGCCCCCAAAGGACAGGTTTGTTCGATGAGCAGTTCTTC. The chain joins TRBV9 to TRBJ2-1; 7 bases line up with TRBD1. Per germline, CDR1 SGDLS and CDR2 YYNGEE. This CDR3 is built from 16 residues. V was pared by 4 bases and J by 8 bases, with 15 bases of the junction left unmatched.

This clone has just one count. The chain employs TRBV6-2 or TRBV6-3 and TRBJ2-1; perhaps TRBD2 as D (7 bases). Germline V gives CDR1 MNHEY, CDR2 SVGEGT. The length of the CDR3 is 16 residues. The ends were cut back, 6 bases at V and 5 bases at J, with 20 bases in the middle. CDR3 sequence reads: CASSLEGGIRNNEQFF. For the CDR3, the DNA is TGTGCCAGCAGCCTTGAGGGGGGGATTCGGAACAATGAGCAGTTCTTC.

The genes are TRBV7-3 and TRBJ1-6; 9 nucleotides match TRBD1. Germline V gene data show CDR1 as SGHTA and CDR2 as FQGTGA. The CDR3 has 14 residues. V was pared by 4 bases and J by 11 bases, with 6 bases of the junction left unmatched. In nucleotides, the CDR3 is TGTGCCAGCAGCTCCACAGGGGGCATGCCACCCCTCCACTTT. Its protein is CASSSTGGMPPLHF. The whole variable domain, remainder taken from reference TRBV7-3 and TRBJ1-6, is GAGVSQTPSNKVTEKGKYVELRCDPISGHTALYWYRQSLGQGPEFLIYFQGTGAADDSGLPNDRFFAVRPEGSVSTLKIQRTERGDSAVYLCASSSTGGMPPLHFGNGTRLTVT.